The rows below give T cell receptor beta chains drawn from one sample of a study of T cell repertoires in cytomegalovirus infection. TCRdb independently ran MiXCR on the reads; one entry per CDR3 protein. The profile shows approximately 170,000 distinct CDR3 sequences, around an eighth of them singletons. The sample was PBMCs. The receptors derive from a human donor in good health (CMV status not recorded). Some clones in this sample may be carry-over from other donors' samples. CDR3s include the opening cysteine and the closing phenylalanine or tryptophan. Fields, in order: CDR3 DNA, CDR3 protein, D gene, V gene, clone size, J gene. A D gene is named only where the DNA matches it firmly. Clone size is shown for a subset of rows, as once, few, many or a class of expanded clone.

CDR3nt: TGCAGTGCTAGACTACTTAGCGGGGGCTCCTACAATGAGCAGTTCTTC
CDR3aa: CSARLLSGGSYNEQFF
d_gene: TRBD2
v_gene: TRBV20-1
abundance: -
j_gene: TRBJ2-1

CDR3nt: TGTGCCAGCAGTTACAGTTTTTACGAGCAGTACTTC
CDR3aa: CASSYSFYEQYF
d_gene: -
v_gene: TRBV28
abundance: many
j_gene: TRBJ2-7

CDR3nt: TGTGCCAGCAGCTATATACTAATGGACAGAAACACTGAAGCTTTCTTT
CDR3aa: CASSYILMDRNTEAFF
d_gene: -
v_gene: TRBV7-9
abundance: many
j_gene: TRBJ1-1

CDR3nt: TGTGCCAGCAGTTACAACCCCCGTGGAGGCTCCTACGAGCAGTACTTC
CDR3aa: CASSYNPRGGSYEQYF
d_gene: -
v_gene: TRBV6-2/TRBV6-3
abundance: many
j_gene: TRBJ2-7

CDR3nt: TGTGCCAGCTCACCACAAGTCATTGGACAGGGTGGTTATGGCTACACCTTC
CDR3aa: CASSPQVIGQGGYGYTF
d_gene: TRBD1
v_gene: TRBV18
abundance: few
j_gene: TRBJ1-2

CDR3nt: TGTGCCAGCGGGACTAGGGCGAACACCGGGGAGCTGTTTTTT
CDR3aa: CASGTRANTGELFF
d_gene: TRBD2
v_gene: TRBV27
abundance: few
j_gene: TRBJ2-2

CDR3nt: TGTGCCAGCAGCCCACAACAGAGGAACACTGAAGCTTTCTTT
CDR3aa: CASSPQQRNTEAFF
d_gene: -
v_gene: TRBV5-4
abundance: many
j_gene: TRBJ1-1

CDR3nt: TGTGCCAGCAGTTACGGCCGCAATGAGCAGTTCTTC
CDR3aa: CASSYGRNEQFF
d_gene: -
v_gene: TRBV6-2/TRBV6-3
abundance: many
j_gene: TRBJ2-1

CDR3nt: TGTGCCAGCAGCTTATTCGTTGATCAGCCCCAGCATTTT
CDR3aa: CASSLFVDQPQHF
d_gene: -
v_gene: TRBV7-8
abundance: -
j_gene: TRBJ1-5

CDR3nt: TGCGCCAGCAGCTTCGACGGGGACTATGGCTACACCTTC
CDR3aa: CASSFDGDYGYTF
d_gene: -
v_gene: TRBV5-1
abundance: many
j_gene: TRBJ1-2

CDR3nt: TGTGCCAGCAGCTACCGATCGAGCTCCTACAATGAGCAGTTCTTC
CDR3aa: CASSYRSSSYNEQFF
d_gene: -
v_gene: TRBV5-6
abundance: -
j_gene: TRBJ2-1

CDR3nt: TGTGCCACCAGCCCTAGGGAAGGATACGAGCAGTACTTC
CDR3aa: CATSPREGYEQYF
d_gene: -
v_gene: TRBV15
abundance: many
j_gene: TRBJ2-7

CDR3nt: TGCAGTGCTAGAGATCGAGGCCTAGGTGGGGAGACCCAGTACTTC
CDR3aa: CSARDRGLGGETQYF
d_gene: -
v_gene: TRBV20-1
abundance: few
j_gene: TRBJ2-5

CDR3nt: TGTGCCAGCAGCCCCTATGCAGGGCTTGGAAACACCATATATTTT
CDR3aa: CASSPYAGLGNTIYF
d_gene: -
v_gene: TRBV7-2
abundance: many
j_gene: TRBJ1-3

CDR3nt: TGTGCCAGCAGTGAATTCGTCGGAGGGAACACCGGGGAGCTGTTTTTT
CDR3aa: CASSEFVGGNTGELFF
d_gene: -
v_gene: TRBV25-1
abundance: few
j_gene: TRBJ2-2

CDR3nt: TGCAGTGCTAGAGATTGGGACAGGGCATATGGCTACACCTTC
CDR3aa: CSARDWDRAYGYTF
d_gene: TRBD1
v_gene: TRBV20-1
abundance: few
j_gene: TRBJ1-2

CDR3nt: TGTGCCAGCAGCTTAGTAGGGGGAGGCAATCAGCCCCAGCATTTT
CDR3aa: CASSLVGGGNQPQHF
d_gene: -
v_gene: TRBV7-2
abundance: many
j_gene: TRBJ1-5

CDR3nt: TGTGCTAGTGGTTTTCTATCAGGCCTTGAAGCTTTCTTT
CDR3aa: CASGFLSGLEAFF
d_gene: -
v_gene: TRBV12-5
abundance: -
j_gene: TRBJ1-1

CDR3nt: TGTGCCAGCAGCTTATTATACGGGGGTAAAGTATCCGACACTGAAGCTTTCTTT
CDR3aa: CASSLLYGGKVSDTEAFF
d_gene: -
v_gene: TRBV7-2
abundance: many
j_gene: TRBJ1-1

CDR3nt: TGTGCCAGCAGCTTAGCAGCGACTACCGGGGAGCTGTTTTTT
CDR3aa: CASSLAATTGELFF
d_gene: -
v_gene: TRBV7-9
abundance: -
j_gene: TRBJ2-2

CDR3nt: TGTGCCAGCTCACCAGGACAGGGGGCGGCTCAGCCCCAGCATTTT
CDR3aa: CASSPGQGAAQPQHF
d_gene: TRBD1
v_gene: TRBV18
abundance: few
j_gene: TRBJ1-5

CDR3nt: TGTGCCAGCAGTTTTGATCTTAGCACAGATACGCAGTATTTT
CDR3aa: CASSFDLSTDTQYF
d_gene: -
v_gene: TRBV12-3/TRBV12-4
abundance: few
j_gene: TRBJ2-3

CDR3nt: TGTGCCAGCAGCTTGGATACAGGGTACGGAAACATTCAGTACTTC
CDR3aa: CASSLDTGYGNIQYF
d_gene: -
v_gene: TRBV7-2
abundance: many
j_gene: TRBJ2-4

CDR3nt: TGTGCCAGCAGCTCGGGGAGGGACGTCCCCTACGAGCAGTACTTC
CDR3aa: CASSSGRDVPYEQYF
d_gene: TRBD2
v_gene: TRBV7-9
abundance: many
j_gene: TRBJ2-7

CDR3nt: TGTGCTAGTGGTTTGGATGGGCTACAAGAGACCCAGTACTTC
CDR3aa: CASGLDGLQETQYF
d_gene: -
v_gene: TRBV12-5
abundance: -
j_gene: TRBJ2-5

CDR3nt: TGTGCCAGCAGCCATTTTTCAGGGAGCGGTGAAGCTTTCTTT
CDR3aa: CASSHFSGSGEAFF
d_gene: -
v_gene: TRBV11-1
abundance: -
j_gene: TRBJ1-1

CDR3nt: TGCAGTGCTGGGGCGGGACAGGTGAACACTGAAGCTTTCTTT
CDR3aa: CSAGAGQVNTEAFF
d_gene: TRBD1
v_gene: TRBV20-1
abundance: few
j_gene: TRBJ1-1

CDR3nt: TGTGCCACCAGTGATGGGGGACTATCTAACAATGAGCAGTTCTTC
CDR3aa: CATSDGGLSNNEQFF
d_gene: TRBD2
v_gene: TRBV24-1
abundance: many
j_gene: TRBJ2-1

CDR3nt: TGTGCCACCTACAGGGGAGGCAAAAACATTCAGTACTTC
CDR3aa: CATYRGGKNIQYF
d_gene: -
v_gene: TRBV28
abundance: once
j_gene: TRBJ2-4

CDR3nt: TGTGCCAGTAGTATGTCGGGACGCACAGATACGCAGTATTTT
CDR3aa: CASSMSGRTDTQYF
d_gene: -
v_gene: TRBV19
abundance: -
j_gene: TRBJ2-3

CDR3nt: TGTGCCAGCAGTCTTATCAGGGTACTTCAAGAGACCCAGTACTTC
CDR3aa: CASSLIRVLQETQYF
d_gene: -
v_gene: TRBV6-6
abundance: many
j_gene: TRBJ2-5

CDR3nt: TGTGCCAGCAGCTTAGGCGGGGCCGGGTTGACGCAGTATTTT
CDR3aa: CASSLGGAGLTQYF
d_gene: -
v_gene: TRBV7-2
abundance: many
j_gene: TRBJ2-3

CDR3nt: TGCAGCGTCACTGCAGGGGTTGACCAGCCCCAGCATTTT
CDR3aa: CSVTAGVDQPQHF
d_gene: -
v_gene: TRBV29-1
abundance: few
j_gene: TRBJ1-5

CDR3nt: TGTGCCATCAGTGAGATGAGCGGTAATTCCTACGAGCAGTACTTC
CDR3aa: CAISEMSGNSYEQYF
d_gene: -
v_gene: TRBV10-3
abundance: many
j_gene: TRBJ2-7

CDR3nt: TGTGCCAGCAGCTCCCGGGGGACAGGGGTTGGCGAGCAGTACTTC
CDR3aa: CASSSRGTGVGEQYF
d_gene: TRBD1
v_gene: TRBV7-2
abundance: -
j_gene: TRBJ2-7

CDR3nt: TGTGCCAGCTCACCTGTCCGGGACACTTTCGCTTTCTTT
CDR3aa: CASSPVRDTFAFF
d_gene: -
v_gene: TRBV18
abundance: -
j_gene: TRBJ1-1

CDR3nt: TGTGCCAGCAGACCGGGATTTAACACTGAAGCTTTCTTT
CDR3aa: CASRPGFNTEAFF
d_gene: -
v_gene: TRBV6-1
abundance: many
j_gene: TRBJ1-1

CDR3nt: TGTGCCATCAGTGATATTAGGGGGACAGGAATCGTCGGGTACGAGCAGTACTTC
CDR3aa: CAISDIRGTGIVGYEQYF
d_gene: TRBD1
v_gene: TRBV10-3
abundance: -
j_gene: TRBJ2-7

CDR3nt: TGTGCCAGCAGCTTCAGGACGGTGAACACTGAAGCTTTCTTT
CDR3aa: CASSFRTVNTEAFF
d_gene: -
v_gene: TRBV7-3
abundance: -
j_gene: TRBJ1-1

CDR3nt: TGTGCCAGCTCCTTAAATTCCCCAAAAGAGACCCAGTACTTC
CDR3aa: CASSLNSPKETQYF
d_gene: -
v_gene: TRBV18
abundance: few
j_gene: TRBJ2-5

CDR3nt: TGTGCCAGCAGCCCCGGGTCTAGCGGAAAAGAGACCCAGTACTTC
CDR3aa: CASSPGSSGKETQYF
d_gene: TRBD2
v_gene: TRBV7-6
abundance: many
j_gene: TRBJ2-5

CDR3nt: TGCGCCAGCAGCCAACGACTGGTTACTAGCTCCTACAATGAGCAGTTCTTC
CDR3aa: CASSQRLVTSSYNEQFF
d_gene: -
v_gene: TRBV4-3
abundance: -
j_gene: TRBJ2-1

CDR3nt: TGTGCCAGCAGCCACCGACAGGGCGGGACCTACGAGCAGTACTTC
CDR3aa: CASSHRQGGTYEQYF
d_gene: -
v_gene: TRBV13
abundance: few
j_gene: TRBJ2-7

CDR3nt: TGTGCCACGACGGGACAGGCTACCACCGGGGAGCTGTTTTTT
CDR3aa: CATTGQATTGELFF
d_gene: TRBD1
v_gene: TRBV10-3
abundance: few
j_gene: TRBJ2-2

CDR3nt: TGTGCCAGCAGCTTAATACAGGGGGCTGGCAATGAGCAGTTCTTC
CDR3aa: CASSLIQGAGNEQFF
d_gene: TRBD1
v_gene: TRBV7-9
abundance: many
j_gene: TRBJ2-1

CDR3nt: TGTGCCAGCAGTCGACAGGCAACCGGGGAGCTGTTTTTT
CDR3aa: CASSRQATGELFF
d_gene: -
v_gene: TRBV28
abundance: -
j_gene: TRBJ2-2

CDR3nt: TGCAGTGCTAGAGTAAGGACTAGCGGGAGGGCCGTCGCCTACAATGAGCAGTTCTTC
CDR3aa: CSARVRTSGRAVAYNEQFF
d_gene: TRBD2
v_gene: TRBV20-1
abundance: -
j_gene: TRBJ2-1

CDR3nt: TGCGCCAGCAACAGTGATCACACCGGGGAGCTGTTTTTT
CDR3aa: CASNSDHTGELFF
d_gene: -
v_gene: TRBV4-3
abundance: -
j_gene: TRBJ2-2

CDR3nt: TGTGCCAGCAGCTGGGACTTTAACATTCAGTACTTC
CDR3aa: CASSWDFNIQYF
d_gene: -
v_gene: TRBV7-4
abundance: -
j_gene: TRBJ2-4

CDR3nt: TGTGCCAGCAGCGCTACAGACAGTAGTGGAAACACCATATATTTT
CDR3aa: CASSATDSSGNTIYF
d_gene: -
v_gene: TRBV9
abundance: few
j_gene: TRBJ1-3

CDR3nt: TGTGCCAGCAGCTTACAAAGGACTAGCGGGTCCTACGAGCAGTACTTC
CDR3aa: CASSLQRTSGSYEQYF
d_gene: TRBD2
v_gene: TRBV7-9
abundance: many
j_gene: TRBJ2-7

CDR3nt: TGTGCCATCAGTGAGTCGTGGGGGCAGAATGAAAAACTGTTTTTT
CDR3aa: CAISESWGQNEKLFF
d_gene: -
v_gene: TRBV10-3
abundance: many
j_gene: TRBJ1-4